Below, one T cell receptor beta chain is given with its context. The sample belongs to a study of early T cells in non-severe SARS-CoV-2 infection. Unique molecular identifiers were attached to individual cDNA molecules. TCRdb reanalysed the 5' RACE reads using MiXCR and keeps one entry per CDR3 protein. The table has roughly 56,000 distinct CDR3 sequences, about 12% seen once. Sequenced: whole blood. This clonotype originated in an adult who was a healthcare worker with PCR-confirmed SARS-CoV-2 infection or an uninfected control (not recorded which).

The CDR3 region has the DNA TGTGCCAGCAGTTTCCAGGGCTCGCGGCAGTACTTC. Amino acid sequence: CASSFQGSRQYF. The chain links TRBV6-5 to TRBJ2-7; the D gene is possibly TRBD1 (5 bases). The CDR3 extends over 12 amino acids. Germline values: CDR1 MNHEY, CDR2 SVGAGI. V was pared by 4 bases and J by 9 bases, with 13 bases between.